This T cell receptor beta chain was identified in a study of CD8 T cells in ankylosing spondylitis. General study points: Reports of some motif variants in reactive arthritis synovial fluid and blood predate this one. The study identified a TCR beta motif of fewer than 10 highly homologous variants that appeared characteristic of ankylosing spondylitis blood. Reports say disease-linked clones showed up significantly more in matched ankylosing spondylitis synovial fluid.

Libraries of TCR beta came from quantitative 5'-RACE with molecular barcodes. A single record per CDR3 protein comes from TCRdb applying MiXCR to the 5' RACE reads. The sample holds roughly 440,000 distinct CDR3 sequences; about a sixth are singletons and the top ten take over 0.9%. This clonotype turned up a few times. Its target is not known. Germline CDR1 MNHEY, CDR2 SVGAGI. The CDR3 loop spans 15 amino acids. Trimming shortened V by 0 bases and J by 7 bases, and 13 bases separated the two germline ends. The clonotype originates from a male donor with ankylosing spondylitis. The V call is TRBV6-5, the J call TRBJ2-1; D may be TRBD2 (5 bases). The sample taken for sequencing was blood, either unsorted or a sorted T cell fraction (not recorded which). This chain's CDR3 is CASSYSREKGNEQFF. In nucleotides, the CDR3 is TGTGCCAGCAGTTACTCCCGGGAAAAAGGGAATGAGCAGTTCTTC.